This T cell receptor (beta chain) was identified in a study of PD-L1 blockade in urothelial cancer. For the study at large: Blood analysis was done at 3 weeks (second dose) and 6 weeks after treatment began. Reported median T cell count for blood samples was 110,000 to 150,000.

Profiled with immunoSEQ multiplex PCR; TCRdb holds only in-frame clones, not every one. The sample consists of more than 70,000 clones, about 89% of them appearing once. V shed 10 bases, J shed 3 bases, and the junction held 12 bases outside the gene matches. CDR1 ENHRY and CDR2 SYGVKD come from the germline V gene. The CDR3 contains 17 residues. The chain recombines TRBV10-3 with TRBJ2-2; 12 bases are shared with TRBD2. This receptor was taken from a man between 60 and 75 years old with urothelial cancer. Sequenced here: PBMCs, sampled around atezolizumab (anti-PD-L1) treatment. The CDR3 region has the DNA TGTGCCACCCTTCCGACTAGCGGGAGAGGGGACACCGGGGAGCTGTTTTTT. Translated: CATLPTSGRGDTGELFF.